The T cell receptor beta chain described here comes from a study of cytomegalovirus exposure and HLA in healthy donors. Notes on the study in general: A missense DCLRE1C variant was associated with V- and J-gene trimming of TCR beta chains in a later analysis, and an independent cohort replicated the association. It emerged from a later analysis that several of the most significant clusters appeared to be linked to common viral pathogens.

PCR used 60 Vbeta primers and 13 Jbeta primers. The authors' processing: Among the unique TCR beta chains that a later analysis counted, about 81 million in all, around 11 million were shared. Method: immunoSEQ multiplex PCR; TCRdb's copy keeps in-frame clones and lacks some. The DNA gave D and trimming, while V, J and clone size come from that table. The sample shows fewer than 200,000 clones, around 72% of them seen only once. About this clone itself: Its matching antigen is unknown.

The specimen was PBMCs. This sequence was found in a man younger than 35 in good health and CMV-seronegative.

The CDR3 is CASGPSGRSYNEQFF. Here the CDR3 DNA reads TGTGCCAGCGGACCTAGCGGGAGGTCCTACAATGAGCAGTTCTTC. V usage is TRBV6-6 and J usage is TRBJ2-1; TRBD2 matches 11 bases. There are 15 residues in the CDR3. Trimming took 8 bases from V and 1 from J; bases not matched to a gene: 4. Germline loops: CDR1 MNHNY, CDR2 SVGAGI (reference sequence).